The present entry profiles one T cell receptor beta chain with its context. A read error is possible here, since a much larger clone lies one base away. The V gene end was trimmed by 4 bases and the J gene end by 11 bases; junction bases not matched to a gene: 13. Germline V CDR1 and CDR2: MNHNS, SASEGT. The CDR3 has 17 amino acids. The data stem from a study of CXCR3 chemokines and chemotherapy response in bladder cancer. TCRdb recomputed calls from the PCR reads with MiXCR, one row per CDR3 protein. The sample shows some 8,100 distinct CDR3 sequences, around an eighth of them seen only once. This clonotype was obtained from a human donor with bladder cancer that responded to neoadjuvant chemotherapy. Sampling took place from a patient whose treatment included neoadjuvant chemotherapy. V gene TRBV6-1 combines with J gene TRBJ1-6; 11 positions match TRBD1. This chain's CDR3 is CASSGGQGELVSPPLHF. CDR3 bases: TGTGCCAGCAGTGGGGGACAGGGGGAGTTGGTTAGTCCACCCCTCCACTTT.